Below, 27 T cell receptor beta chains from the same sample are listed, as sequenced in a study of regulatory T cells in long-lasting Graves disease. Construction of the TCR beta libraries employed iRepertoire HTBI primers in conjunction with Arm-PCR of CDR3 regions. TCRdb reprocessed the multiplex PCR reads with MiXCR, giving one entry per CDR3 protein. This sample yields hundreds of thousands of distinct CDR3 sequences, of which around 12% are seen a single time; more than 8% belongs to the top ten. Time point denoted: newly diagnosed GD, antithyroid drugs for less than 3 months. From PBMCs, RNA was extracted and then used to make the TCR library. These data were also reused for a study on T cells in Graves' hyperthyroidism and ophthalmopathy.

The sample in question was peripheral blood mononuclear cells (PBMCs), obtained at new diagnosis, from a patient treated with antithyroid drugs. The receptors were sampled from a woman aged 25 to 45 with Graves disease.

This clonotype was counted at least ten times. The V call is TRBV20-1, the J call TRBJ2-1, with 10 bases matching TRBD2. Germline values: CDR1 DFQATT, CDR2 SNEGSKA (reference sequence). V was pared by 6 bases and J by 4 bases, with 15 bases of the junction left unmatched. The CDR3 spans 17 residues. The chain's CDR3 is CSAKDVRGTSAYNEQFF. CDR3 coding DNA: TGCAGTGCAAAGGACGTCCGAGGGACTAGCGCATACAATGAGCAGTTCTTC.

This clonotype has at least ten counts. This chain joins TRBV13 and TRBJ2-7; D might be TRBD1 (7 bases). Trimming removed 5 bases from V and 1 base from J, with 15 bases in between. The CDR3 has 15 amino acids. Per germline, CDR1 PRHDT and CDR2 FYEKMQ (reference sequence). CDR3 region: CASSKGGGRSYEQYF. The DNA of the CDR3 is TGTGCCAGCAGCAAAGGAGGGGGCAGGTCCTACGAGCAGTACTTC. The entire variable domain, with the rest obtained from reference TRBV13 and TRBJ2-7, is as follows: AAGVIQSPRHLIKEKRETATLKCYPIPRHDTVYWYQQGPGQDPQFLISFYEKMQSDKGSIPDRFSAQQFSDYHSELNMSSLELGDSALYFCASSKGGGRSYEQYFGPGTRLTVT.

This clonotype has a single count. Here the CDR3 omits its conserved ending phenylalanine or tryptophan, so a read error is the likely source. This rearrangement joins TRBV18 to TRBJ1-1; D gene ambiguous. The CDR3 has 12 residues. Germline V gives CDR1 KGHSH, CDR2 LQKENI. The V gene lost 2 bases and the J gene lost 1 base, with 2 bases spanning the gap. CDR3 protein: CASSPENTEAFS. CDR3 DNA sequence: TGTGCCAGCTCACCAGAGAACACTGAAGCTTTCTCT.

This clonotype came up a few times. The chain uses TRBV30 and TRBJ2-7, with D uncertain. CDR1 GTSNPN and CDR2 SVGIG come from the germline V gene (reference sequence). The CDR3 runs to 10 residues. Trimming stripped 3 bases from V and 6 bases from J, with 6 bases between. The DNA for the CDR3 is TGTGCCTGGAGCGGACGCGAGCAGTACTTC. It yields the protein CAWSGREQYF. The full variable domain, in which reference TRBV30 and TRBJ2-7 provide the parts outside the CDR3, is SQTIHQWPATLVQPVGSPLSLECTVEGTSNPNLYWYRQAAGRGLQLLFYSVGIGQISSEVPQNLSASRPQDRQFILSSKKLLLSDSGFYLCAWSGREQYFGPGTRLTVT.

Many counts were recorded for this clonotype. The chain links TRBV6-2 or TRBV6-3 to TRBJ2-7; no firm D call. The CDR3 is 13 amino acids. V was clipped by 2 bases and J by 6 bases, with 11 bases between them. Germline V gene data show CDR1 as MNHEY and CDR2 as SVGEGT. The CDR3 DNA follows: TGTGCCAGCAGTTACAGCTCTCAGCTCGAGCAGTACTTC. This codes for CASSYSSQLEQYF.

This chain uses TRBV20-1 with TRBJ2-6; D is unclear. The V end lost 0 bases, the J end lost 0 bases, and 9 bases lay between the germline ends. CDR1 and CDR2 from the germline V gene are DFQATT and SNEGSKA (reference sequence). This CDR3 is 16 amino acids long. CDR3: CSARDWVDSGANVLTF. In nucleotides, the CDR3 is TGCAGTGCTAGAGATTGGGTTGACTCTGGGGCCAACGTCCTGACTTTC.

This sequence joins TRBV28 and TRBJ2-2; TRBD2 matches 7 bases. V shed 9 bases and J 5 bases; nucleotides not matched to a gene: 9. This CDR3 contains 14 residues. Per germline, CDR1 MDHEN and CDR2 SYDVKM. The CDR3 loop is CASSVGGRTGELFF. The CDR3 bases are TGTGCCAGTTCCGTGGGAGGGCGTACCGGGGAGCTGTTTTTT.

This clonotype was observed at least ten times. V is TRBV30 and J is TRBJ2-7; D remains ambiguous. Trimming shortened V by 5 bases and J by 1 base, and 15 bases separated the two germline ends. CDR3 size: 14 residues. CDR1 is GTSNPN and CDR2 is SVGIG in the germline V gene (reference sequence). CDR3 in amino acids: CAWGPTRTSYEQYF. The CDR3 nucleotides are TGTGCCTGGGGGCCGACGAGAACTTCCTACGAGCAGTACTTC.

Ten or more counts support this clonotype. The CDR3 bases are TGTGCCAGCAGTGATGCAGGCGGTAACACCGGGGAGCTGTTTTTT. Translated, it gives CASSDAGGNTGELFF. The chain has TRBV2 and TRBJ2-2, with no clear D. This CDR3 has 15 residues. The V and J ends lost 3 bases and 2 bases respectively, with 10 bases between them. The V gene's germline CDR1 is SNHLY and CDR2 FYNNEI. The full variable domain, completed using reference TRBV2 and TRBJ2-2, is EPEVTQTPSHQVTQMGQEVILRCVPISNHLYFYWYRQILGQKVEFLVSFYNNEISEKSEIFDDQFSVERPDGSNFTLKIRSTKLEDSAMYFCASSDAGGNTGELFFGEGSRLTVL.

This clonotype came up many times. The chain has TRBV4-3 and TRBJ1-1, with D maybe TRBD1 (6 bases). This CDR3 contains 17 residues. Trimming removed 0 bases from V and 0 bases from J, with 14 bases in between. The V gene's germline CDR1 is LGHNA and CDR2 YSLEER. Written as DNA, the CDR3 is TGCGCCAGCAGCCAAGAATTCTACAGGGCCATGAACACTGAAGCTTTCTTT. Amino acid sequence: CASSQEFYRAMNTEAFF.

Ten or more counts support this clonotype. The chain has TRBV28 and TRBJ1-2; D gene ambiguous. This CDR3 has 13 amino acids. The germline V gene has CDR1 MDHEN and CDR2 SYDVKM. With 5 bases removed from V and 5 bases from J, the gap between germline ends came to 12 bases. This chain's CDR3 is CASSQRTAYGYTF. The CDR3 region has the DNA TGTGCCAGCAGTCAACGGACTGCATATGGCTACACCTTC.

This clonotype appeared many times. The chain carries TRBV2 and TRBJ1-2; D is ambiguous. In germline, CDR1 is SNHLY, CDR2 FYNNEI. Trimming removed 1 base from V and 8 bases from J, with 5 bases in between. The CDR3 covers 11 residues. The CDR3 is CASSEGLGYTF. The CDR3 coding sequence is TGTGCCAGCAGTGAAGGACTCGGCTACACCTTC.

This clonotype appeared many times. The chain combines TRBV20-1 with TRBJ2-1; D is perhaps TRBD1 (5 bases). The CDR3 covers 19 residues. Deletions cut 4 bases from V and 5 bases from J, with 30 bases between. CDR1 is DFQATT and CDR2 is SNEGSKA in the germline V gene (reference sequence). The CDR3 DNA reads as TGCAGTGCTACCCCCGGAGAGAACCGTTGGGGCACACTCAACAATGAGCAGTTCTTC. Protein sequence: CSATPGENRWGTLNNEQFF.

This clonotype was detected ten times or more. V usage is TRBV2 and J usage is TRBJ1-5; 9 bases align to TRBD1. Trimming took 6 bases from V and 11 from J; bases not matched to a gene: 8. The CDR3 consists of 13 residues. Germline-derived CDR1 and CDR2 are SNHLY and FYNNEI. CDR3 sequence reads: CASRTGGSMAQHF. The DNA for the CDR3 is TGTGCCAGCAGGACAGGGGGATCCATGGCCCAGCATTTT.

In this sample, this clonotype turned up many times. The genes are TRBV10-3 and TRBJ1-2; D gene uncertain. Germline V gene lookup returns CDR1 ENHRY and CDR2 SYGVKD. This CDR3 spans 14 amino acids. V was clipped by 4 bases and J by 5 bases, with 14 bases between them. In DNA form, the CDR3 reads TGTGCCATCAGTGGCGTGGAGGACCCTTATGGCTACACCTTC. Its translation: CAISGVEDPYGYTF.

This clonotype appeared many times. The chain uses TRBV2 and TRBJ2-1, with no clear D. This CDR3 comprises 17 residues. The germline V and J ends were trimmed by 0 bases and 0 bases, with 12 bases remaining between them. Germline CDR1 SNHLY, CDR2 FYNNEI. CDR3 bases: TGTGCCAGCAGTGAAGCGCGTGAAGGAAGCTCCTACAATGAGCAGTTCTTC. Its translation: CASSEAREGSSYNEQFF.

This clonotype came up many times. The J gene is TRBJ2-2, the V gene TRBV10-1; D gene uncertain. In germline, CDR1 is WNHNN, CDR2 SYGVQD (reference sequence). Trimming removed 2 bases at V and 4 bases at J, with 2 bases between. This CDR3 contains 12 residues. Here the CDR3 DNA reads TGCGCCAGCAGTGAGCCCACCGGGGAGCTGTTTTTT. It yields the protein CASSEPTGELFF.

This clonotype was recorded at least ten times. The chain couples TRBV5-1 to TRBJ1-1; D gene uncertain. The germline gives CDR1 SGHRS, CDR2 YFSETQ. With 0 bases removed from V and 4 bases from J, the gap between germline ends came to 10 bases. CDR3 length: 14 amino acids. CDR3 in amino acids: CASSLGAPGTEAFF. Here the CDR3 DNA reads TGCGCCAGCAGCTTGGGCGCTCCGGGCACTGAAGCTTTCTTT.

The CDR3 region has the DNA TGTGCCACCAGTGATTTTCCAAGTGGCGCAGATACGCAGTATTTT. Its protein product is CATSDFPSGADTQYF. V usage is TRBV24-1 and J usage is TRBJ2-3; D uncertain. The CDR3 sequence is 15 residues long. The V end lost 1 base, the J end lost 4 bases, and 11 bases lay between the germline ends. Germline CDR1 and CDR2: KGHDR and SFDVKD.

This clonotype appeared many times. The chain combines TRBV6-1 with TRBJ2-1; D perhaps matches TRBD1 (6 bases). V was trimmed by 6 bases and J by 7 bases, leaving 16 bases between them. The CDR3 sequence is 14 residues long. Germline V lookup: CDR1 MNHNS, CDR2 SASEGT. In DNA form, the CDR3 reads TGTGCCAGCAGCTTCATAGATCAGGGGAATGAGCAGTTCTTC. Translation gives CASSFIDQGNEQFF.

At least ten counts were recorded for this clonotype. The rearrangement joins TRBV15 to TRBJ1-1, with 8 bases aligning to TRBD1. CDR1 is LNHNV and CDR2 is YYDKDF in the germline V gene (reference sequence). Germline trimming cut 3 bases from V and 1 base from J; bases unmatched to any gene: 4. The CDR3 contains 15 residues. The CDR3 protein is CATSRRGTGNTEAFF. The DNA for the CDR3 is TGTGCCACCAGCAGGAGAGGGACAGGGAACACTGAAGCTTTCTTT.

CDR3 protein: CASSHGLAAGPKNIQYF. The CDR3 coding sequence is TGTGCCAGCAGTCACGGACTAGCAGCGGGGCCCAAAAACATTCAGTACTTC. The chain employs TRBV6-1 and TRBJ2-4; 8 bases are shared with TRBD2. This CDR3 spans 17 amino acids. V dropped 5 bases and J dropped 2; count of bases not matched to a gene: 11. Germline V gives CDR1 MNHNS, CDR2 SASEGT.

This clonotype was seen repeatedly, ten times or more. The chain joins TRBV2 to TRBJ2-2, with D perhaps matching TRBD1 (5 bases). Germline loops: CDR1 SNHLY, CDR2 FYNNEI. This CDR3 spans 14 amino acids. V was clipped by 8 bases and J by 1 base, with 11 bases between them. CDR3 amino acids: CASGYRRNTGELFF. DNA of the CDR3: TGTGCCAGCGGTTACAGGCGGAACACCGGGGAGCTGTTTTTT.

The sample holds many counts of this clonotype. V is TRBV19 and J is TRBJ1-5; D remains ambiguous. Per germline, CDR1 LNHDA and CDR2 SQIVND (reference sequence). The CDR3 has 15 amino acids. Trimming took 3 bases from V and 0 from J, leaving 9 bases between them. The CDR3 DNA is TGTGCCAGTAGTATCTGGAGAAATAGCAATCAGCCCCAGCATTTT. Its protein is CASSIWRNSNQPQHF.

The rearrangement joins TRBV25-1 to TRBJ1-1; D possibly corresponds to TRBD1 (5 bases). V shed 1 base and J shed 5 bases, with 14 bases lying between them. The CDR3 consists of 15 residues. Germline loops: CDR1 MGHDK, CDR2 SYGVNS. The CDR3: CASSELTAGRTEAFF. CDR3 in DNA: TGTGCCAGCAGTGAATTAACAGCGGGGCGGACTGAAGCTTTCTTT.

As regards this clonotype: Germline is not matched at one junction end, which may reflect a read error. V usage is TRBV6-2 or TRBV6-3 and J usage is TRBJ2-7; D unresolved. Per the germline V gene, CDR1 is MNHEY and CDR2 is SVGEGT. This CDR3 comprises 17 residues. DNA of the CDR3: TGTGCCAGCAGTTACTCGAGCCCGGGTTGGACCAGCTCGCCGTTGAGGTTC. It codes for CASSYSSPGWTSSPLRF.

The chain is built from TRBV5-4 and TRBJ1-2; 8 nucleotides agree with TRBD1. The CDR3 is 15 residues long. Unmatched junction bases numbered 7, after V lost 0 bases and J lost 6 bases. Germline-derived CDR1 and CDR2 are SGHNT and YYREEE (reference sequence). For the CDR3, the DNA is TGTGCCAGCAGCTTGGCGAACACAGGGGGAGATGGCTACACCTTC. This sequence encodes CASSLANTGGDGYTF.